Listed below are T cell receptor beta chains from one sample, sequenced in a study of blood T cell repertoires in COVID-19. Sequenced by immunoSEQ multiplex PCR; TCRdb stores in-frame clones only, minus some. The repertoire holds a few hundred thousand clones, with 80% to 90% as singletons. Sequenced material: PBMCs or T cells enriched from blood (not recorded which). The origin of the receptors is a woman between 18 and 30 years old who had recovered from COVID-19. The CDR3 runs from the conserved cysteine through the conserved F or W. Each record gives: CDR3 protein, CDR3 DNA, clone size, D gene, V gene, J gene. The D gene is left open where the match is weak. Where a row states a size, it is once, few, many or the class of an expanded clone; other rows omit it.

CASRLLQGDSPLHF	TGTGCCAGCAGATTGTTACAGGGCGATTCACCCCTCCACTTT	.	.	TRBV11-1	TRBJ1-6
CASSPGQGDTGELFF	TGTGCCAGCTCACCAGGACAGGGAGACACCGGGGAGCTGTTTTTT	.	TRBD1	TRBV18	TRBJ2-2
CASSQAAGRYGYTF	TGTGCCAGCAGCCAAGCCGCAGGGCGCTATGGCTACACCTTC	.	.	TRBV14	TRBJ1-2
CASRPRTGGGYTF	TGTGCCAGTAGGCCGCGGACAGGGGGTGGCTACACCTTC	.	TRBD1	TRBV19	TRBJ1-2
CASSLATGSSGNTIYF	TGTGCCAGCAGCTTAGCCACAGGATCGTCTGGAAACACCATATATTTT	.	.	TRBV11-2	TRBJ1-3
CASSPVEGPGNTIYF	TGTGCCAGCTCCCCTGTGGAGGGTCCTGGAAACACCATATATTTT	once	.	TRBV18	TRBJ1-3
CASSLGGTRKNEKLFF	TGTGCCAGCAGCTTAGGGGGGACAAGGAAGAATGAAAAACTGTTTTTT	once	.	TRBV11-3	TRBJ1-4
CASSIGTGGFEQFF	TGTGCCAGCAGCATTGGGACAGGGGGCTTCGAGCAGTTCTTC	.	TRBD1	TRBV7-8	TRBJ2-1
CASNGGSEHPSYEQYF	TGTGCCAGCAATGGAGGGTCGGAACATCCGTCCTACGAGCAGTACTTC	.	.	TRBV2	TRBJ2-7
CASSRAGSTGELFF	TGTGCCAGCAGCAGAGCGGGATCCACCGGGGAGCTGTTTTTT	.	TRBD2	TRBV9	TRBJ2-2
CASNRGYGYTF	TGTGCCAGCAATCGGGGGTATGGCTACACCTTC	few	.	TRBV2	TRBJ1-2
CASSLVGADVQFF	TGCGCCAGCAGCTTGGTAGGGGCGGACGTTCAGTTCTTC	.	.	TRBV5-1	TRBJ2-1
CASRTAVNSPLHF	TGTGCCAGTAGGACAGCGGTAAATTCACCCCTCCACTTT	.	.	TRBV6-5	TRBJ1-6
CASSEGQGADTQYF	TGTGCCAGCAGTGAGGGACAGGGGGCAGATACGCAGTATTTT	.	TRBD1	TRBV6-4	TRBJ2-3
CASRGASGNTIYF	TGTGCCAGCAGAGGGGCGTCTGGAAACACCATATATTTT	.	.	TRBV27	TRBJ1-3
CASSFYTTDTQYF	TGTGCCAGCAGTTTTTACACCACAGATACGCAGTATTTT	.	.	TRBV7-2	TRBJ2-3
CASSPTRDSPLHF	TGTGCCAGCAGCCCAACCAGGGATTCACCCCTCCACTTT	.	.	TRBV3-1/TRBV3-2	TRBJ1-6
CASSQTGTGAYNSPLHF	TGCGCCAGCAGCCAAACCGGGACAGGGGCTTATAATTCACCCCTCCACTTT	.	TRBD1	TRBV4-1	TRBJ1-6
CASSQILGGTEAFF	TGTGCCAGCAGCCAAATTCTGGGGGGCACTGAAGCTTTCTTT	.	.	TRBV2	TRBJ1-1
CASSQDSLNGNQPQHF	TGTGCCAGCAGCCAAGATTCACTAAACGGAAATCAGCCCCAGCATTTT	.	.	TRBV4-2	TRBJ1-5
CASSPQGQIFYGYTF	TGCGCCAGCAGCCCTCAGGGACAGATCTTCTATGGCTACACCTTC	.	TRBD1	TRBV5-1	TRBJ1-2
CASSSSTYEQYF	TGTGCCAGCAGTTCCAGTACGTACGAGCAGTACTTC	.	.	TRBV21-1	TRBJ2-7
CASKQRRNEKLFF	TGCGCCAGTAAGCAGCGAAGGAATGAAAAACTGTTTTTT	.	.	TRBV4-1	TRBJ1-4
CASSFVPERTTIYF	TGTGCCAGCAGCTTCGTTCCTGAGAGAACCACCATATATTTT	.	.	TRBV7-9	TRBJ1-3
CASTEGVYGYTF	TGTGCCAGCACGGAGGGCGTCTATGGCTACACCTTC	.	.	TRBV6-6	TRBJ1-2
CAIRGTGSNSPLHF	TGTGCCATCAGGGGAACAGGATCCAATTCACCCCTCCACTTT	.	.	TRBV10-3	TRBJ1-6
CASSRTSGVSNEQFF	TGTGCCAGTAGTAGGACTAGCGGAGTGTCCAATGAGCAGTTCTTC	.	TRBD2	TRBV19	TRBJ2-1
CASSPRVANYGYTF	TGTGCCAGCAGCCCCAGGGTAGCTAACTATGGCTACACCTTC	.	.	TRBV7-2	TRBJ1-2
CASSLWGRVRQPQHF	TGTGCCAGCAGTTTATGGGGGAGGGTAAGACAGCCCCAGCATTTT	.	.	TRBV28	TRBJ1-5
CASSQGVYRDNEQFF	TGCGCCAGCAGCCAGGGCGTATACAGGGACAATGAGCAGTTCTTC	few	.	TRBV4-3	TRBJ2-1
CASSPRRVGHGELFF	TGTGCCAGCAGCCCCCGACGGGTAGGCCACGGGGAGCTGTTTTTT	.	.	TRBV7-3	TRBJ2-2
CASSEGTAQLNSPLHF	TGCGCCAGCAGCGAGGGGACAGCCCAACTTAATTCACCCCTCCACTTT	.	TRBD1	TRBV5-1	TRBJ1-6